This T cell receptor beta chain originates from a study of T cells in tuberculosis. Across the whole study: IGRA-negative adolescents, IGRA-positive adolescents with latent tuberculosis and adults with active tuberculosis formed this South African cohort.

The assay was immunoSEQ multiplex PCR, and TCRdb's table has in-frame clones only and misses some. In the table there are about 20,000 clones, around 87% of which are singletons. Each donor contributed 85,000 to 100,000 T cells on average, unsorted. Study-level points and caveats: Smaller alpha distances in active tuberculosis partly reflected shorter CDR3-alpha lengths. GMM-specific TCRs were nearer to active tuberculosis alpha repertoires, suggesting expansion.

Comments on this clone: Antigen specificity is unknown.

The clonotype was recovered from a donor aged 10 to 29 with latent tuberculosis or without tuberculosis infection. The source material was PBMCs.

The CDR3 DNA reads as TGCAGCGTTATGTCAGGGACTTCGGCCTACGAGCAGTACTTC. Amino acids: CSVMSGTSAYEQYF. J is TRBJ2-7 and V is TRBV29-1, with TRBD2 as a possible D gene (6 bases). V lost 5 bases and J lost 2, with 16 bases in between. The CDR3 consists of 14 residues. Germline V gives CDR1 SQVTM, CDR2 ANQGSEA.